The present T cell receptor (beta chain) was sequenced within a study of T cell responses to AZD1222 COVID-19 vaccine. Looking at the study overall: Pooling of second doses given at about 4 or about 12 weeks was done.

Some clones are missing from TCRdb's copy, which holds only in-frame ones; the method was immunoSEQ multiplex PCR. This sample yields some 110,000 clones, of which approximately 88% are seen a single time; 2% to 3% belongs to the top ten. J was trimmed by 8 bases and V by 5 bases; bases with no gene match: 5. CDR3 length equals 14 residues. Germline V gene data show CDR1 as MNHEY and CDR2 as SMNVEV (reference sequence). The clonotype was recovered from an adult in good health. The sample in question was peripheral blood, obtained on day 0 of AZD1222 vaccination. The chain couples TRBV27 to TRBJ2-7, with 14 positions matching TRBD2. The chain's CDR3 is CASSLGTSGRQQYF. DNA of the CDR3: TGTGCCAGCAGTCTTGGGACTAGCGGGAGACAGCAGTACTTC.